The T cell receptor (beta chain) under discussion was sequenced for a study of identical twins. Study results and limitations: Its conclusions, products of cross-sectional statistical analysis, did not come from following the same donors. Researchers caution that invariant MAIT and iNKT cells could partly confound zero-insertion analyses.

Unique molecular identifiers were present on cDNA, and template switching added a universal primer site. TCRdb called the 5' RACE reads again in MiXCR, with one record for every CDR3 protein. This table has some 500,000 distinct CDR3 sequences, 9.6% appearing once. On this clonotype itself: Antigen: not known.

V dropped 3 bases and J dropped 1 base, with 12 bases sitting between them. The CDR3 has 16 amino acids. Germline loops: CDR1 SEHNR, CDR2 FQNEAQ (reference sequence). These sequences were also reported in another study, on yellow fever vaccine responses in identical twins.

The chain carries TRBV7-9 and TRBJ2-2, with a weak D call TRBD1 (6 bases). The source of this sequence is a young woman in good health. The specimen was PBMCs. In nucleotides, the CDR3 is TGTGCCAGCAGCTTCACAGGGACAATGAACACCGGGGAGCTGTTTTTT. Protein sequence: CASSFTGTMNTGELFF.